This T cell receptor (beta chain) originates from a study of blood T cell repertoires in COVID-19. This clone was detected once. The ends lost 6 bases at V and 0 bases at J; junction bases unmatched: 7. The CDR3 sequence is 17 residues long. The germline V gene has CDR1 KGHSH and CDR2 LQKENI. Original processing notes: Scientists estimated how many nucleated cells there were by amplifying reference gene primers. Using immunoSEQ multiplex PCR, the repertoire was profiled, and TCRdb retains in-frame clones only, with some absent. V, J and clone size reflect that table, while D and trimming were determined from the DNA. The data show roughly 170,000 clones, 88% seen once.

V is TRBV18 and J is TRBJ1-5; 11 bases are shared with TRBD1. The clonotype originates from a man aged 60-69 years with acute or convalescent COVID-19. The source material was peripheral blood. The CDR3 loop reads CASSKGQGGYSNQPQHF. The CDR3 coding sequence is TGTGCCAGCTCGAAGGGACAGGGGGGCTATAGCAATCAGCCCCAGCATTTT. Combining the CDR3 with reference TRBV18 and TRBJ1-5 gives the whole variable domain NAGVMQNPRHLVRRRGQEARLRCSPMKGHSHVYWYRQLPEEGLKFMVYLQKENIIDESGMPKERFSAEFPKEGPSILRIQQVVRGDSAAYFCASSKGQGGYSNQPQHFGDGTRLSIL.